This T cell receptor (beta chain) was sequenced during a study of T cells in Graves' hyperthyroidism and ophthalmopathy. The table lists this clonotype with a few counts. RNA transcripts yielded amplified TCR beta CDR3 regions. When the TCR CDR3 underwent first-round RT-PCR, the HTBI primer set was used. In TCRdb, the multiplex PCR reads were re-called with MiXCR into one record per CDR3 protein. The sample lists more than 550,000 distinct CDR3 sequences; 15% to 20% were seen once. Hyperthyroidism in the patients, aged 18 to 65, was newly diagnosed and under 2 months in duration. Exclusion criteria comprised uncontrolled infection, other autoimmune disease, pregnancy or lactation. Germline CDR1 SGHRS, CDR2 YFSETQ. The V gene end was trimmed by 4 bases and the J gene end by 5 bases; junction bases not matched to a gene: 12. CDR3 length equals 15 residues.

Sequenced input: blood. This receptor was identified in a man aged 50-59 years with Graves' hyperthyroidism. V is TRBV5-1 and J is TRBJ2-7, with TRBD2 identical over 7 bases. The CDR3 spells CASSPEGPAGHEQYF. CDR3 bases: TGCGCCAGCAGCCCCGAGGGTCCAGCGGGGCACGAGCAGTACTTC.